Listed here are 10 T cell receptor beta chains from one sample, sequenced in a study of blood T cell repertoires in COVID-19. Clones were read by immunoSEQ multiplex PCR, and TCRdb kept only the in-frame ones, dropping some. The sample lists about 200,000 clones, around nine tenths occurring once. The sequenced sample consisted of peripheral blood. The receptor source for this set is a man younger than 30 with active or convalescent COVID-19.

The chain joins TRBV5-1 to TRBJ2-7; TRBD2 aligns across 16 bases. After removal of 3 bases from V and 5 bases from J, the junction contained 8 bases not matched to a gene. CDR1 is SGHRS and CDR2 is YFSETQ in the germline V gene. This CDR3 comprises 17 residues. CDR3 region: CASSWGLAGGKIDEQYF. DNA for the CDR3: TGCGCCAGCAGCTGGGGACTAGCGGGAGGGAAAATCGACGAGCAGTACTTC.

The chain has TRBV14 and TRBJ2-7, with 9 bases that match TRBD2. The germline CDR1 and CDR2 sequences are SGHDN and FVKESK. V lost 2 bases to trimming and J lost 6 bases; unmatched junction nucleotides: 8. The CDR3 runs to 15 residues. The CDR3 loop is CASSQWAGGATEQYF. CDR3 nucleotides: TGTGCCAGCAGCCAATGGGCGGGAGGGGCTACCGAGCAGTACTTC. The variable domain in full, with the rest retrieved from reference TRBV14 and TRBJ2-7, is EAGVTQFPSHSVIEKGQTVTLRCDPISGHDNLYWYRRVMGKEIKFLLHFVKESKQDESGMPNNRFLAERTGGTYSTLKVQPAELEDSGVYFCASSQWAGGATEQYFGPGTRLTVT.

V gene TRBV2 combines with J gene TRBJ1-4; a weak D match, TRBD1 (5 bases). This CDR3 comprises 12 residues. Germline lookup yields CDR1 SNHLY and CDR2 FYNNEI. V lost 4 bases and J 10 bases, leaving 10 bases between the germline ends. The CDR3 nucleotides read TGTGCCAGCAGTGGGGGCTCTCGAAAACTGTTTTTT. Its protein product is CASSGGSRKLFF.

This chain links TRBV5-1 with TRBJ1-1, with D possibly TRBD1 on 5 matching bases. Germline V gene lookup returns CDR1 SGHRS and CDR2 YFSETQ. Trimming took off 2 bases at V and 3 bases at J, with 11 bases between the two ends. This CDR3 spans 14 amino acids. The CDR3 coding sequence is TGCGCCAGCAGCTTCTCCCGGGGGGACACTGAAGCTTTCTTT. Translated: CASSFSRGDTEAFF.

The chain carries TRBV4-3 and TRBJ2-5, with D possibly TRBD1 on 5 matching bases. The germline gives CDR1 LGHNA, CDR2 YSLEER. This CDR3 has 16 residues. The V end lost 4 bases, the J end lost 1 base, and 16 bases lay between the germline ends. The CDR3 loop reads CASSPLQGGPQETQYF. For the CDR3, the DNA is TGCGCCAGCAGCCCTTTGCAGGGCGGACCCCAAGAGACCCAGTACTTC.

The rearrangement joins TRBV14 to TRBJ1-1; D perhaps matches TRBD1 (5 bases). The CDR3 is made up of 15 amino acids. Germline V gene sequence: CDR1 SGHDN, CDR2 FVKESK. Between the trimmed V and J ends, which lost 4 bases and 4 bases, there was a span of 16 bases. Here the CDR3 reads CASSPQGLLGTEAFF. The CDR3 region has the DNA TGTGCCAGCAGCCCCCAGGGACTCTTAGGCACTGAAGCTTTCTTT.

V and J are TRBV18 and TRBJ2-3; TRBD2 agrees at 9 bases. Germline V gives CDR1 KGHSH, CDR2 LQKENI. V lost 4 bases to trimming and J lost 0 bases; unmatched junction nucleotides: 2. The CDR3 spans 15 residues. This CDR3 reads CASSRGTSSTDTQYF. For the CDR3, the DNA is TGTGCCAGCTCACGGGGGACTAGCAGCACAGATACGCAGTATTTT.

This clone was seen only once. The chain joins TRBV30 to TRBJ2-7; 8 bases map to TRBD1. Trimming removed 1 base from V and 4 bases from J; junction bases left unmatched: 12. The CDR3 spans 16 residues. CDR1 and CDR2 (germline): GTSNPN, SVGIG (reference sequence). This chain's CDR3 is CAWSGDRTEDLYEQYF. In DNA form, the CDR3 reads TGTGCCTGGAGTGGGGACAGGACGGAGGATTTATACGAGCAGTACTTC.

The V and J genes are TRBV5-1 and TRBJ1-1; no firm D call. The CDR3 has 14 amino acids. Per the germline V gene, CDR1 is SGHRS and CDR2 is YFSETQ. Trimming removed 0 bases from V and 10 bases from J, with 16 bases in between. CDR3 protein: CASSLASPERGAFF. For the CDR3, the DNA is TGCGCCAGCAGCTTGGCATCCCCGGAACGGGGAGCTTTCTTT.

This chain joins TRBV2 and TRBJ1-3; TRBD1 agrees at 9 bases. The germline V gene encodes CDR1 SNHLY and CDR2 FYNNEI. V dropped 9 bases and J dropped 4; count of bases not matched to a gene: 7. The CDR3 sequence is 14 residues long. The CDR3: CARTGQGKGNTIYF. The CDR3 nucleotides read TGTGCCAGGACCGGACAGGGGAAAGGAAACACCATATATTTT.